This T cell receptor (beta chain) appears in the sequencing data of a study of cytomegalovirus exposure and HLA in healthy donors (TCRdb year 2017). The study in broad terms: An earlier analysis of roughly 610 of the donors reported around 280 Gb of sequence data and approximately 120 million unique TCR beta sequences obtained from some 200 million T cells. Every discovery cohort repertoire had been produced on one sequencing platform. Besides the first cohort of roughly 640 subjects, a separate validation cohort made up of roughly 120 different subjects was used. The genetic ancestry cluster associated with self-reported Caucasian donors included about four fifths of the roughly 400 genotyped donors. The aim of the study was to test whether cataloging public T cell receptors could identify signatures of past pathogen exposure. Class I and class II HLA loci were covered by the typing at four-digit resolution. To predict cytomegalovirus infection status, the study combined high-throughput TCR immunosequencing, statistical association of individual TCRs with disease status, and machine learning. Among some 410 genotyped donors of the cohort, an average of around 240,000 unique TCR beta nucleotide sequences were sequenced per donor, approximately 20% of them non-productive. To study patterns of TCR occurrence, a later analysis re-analyzed previously published TCR beta repertoires from 500 to 850 donors and added high-resolution HLA genotyping. Donor age, sex, ethnicity and CMV serostatus were compiled together with the repertoire data. Genome-wide SNP genotypes for about 55% of the roughly 670 donors were used in a later genetic analysis, which treated that subset as a discovery cohort. In the later analysis, no new phenotypic data were used to find candidate immune exposures; instead, reliance was placed on TCR beta sequences and their occurrence across donors. The T cell repertoires of 700 or so subjects were profiled by immunosequencing and related to cytomegalovirus serostatus. About 280 gigabases of sequencing data and tens of millions of unique TCR sequences were included in an early release covering about 600 HLA-typed donors. Because of strong linkage in the cohort, roughly five DR-DQ haplotypes were treated as single units for association and clustering. The number of typed donors differed by locus: about 620-630 for A, B, C, DRB1 and DQB1; roughly 510 for DQA1; around 610 for DPA1; and roughly 450 for DPB1. In an earlier analysis of 500 to 650 of the donors, high-throughput TCR beta sequencing was used to judge whether each TCR beta V gene segment behaved as functional or pseudogenic. Here is what the overall study found, with its caveats: Three of the identified cytomegalovirus-associated TCR beta chains were confirmed in vitro to be specific for cytomegalovirus antigens. Correlated functional status among segregating V segments might be attributable to linkage disequilibrium, but an unknown experimental factor could not be ruled out. The study listed around 160 TCR beta chains as associated with cytomegalovirus. An association between a missense DCLRE1C variant and V-gene and J-gene trimming of TCR beta chains was found in a later genetic analysis and replicated in an independent cohort. Because HLA typing was unavailable for some donors at each locus, only the typed subset was used in association tests. The cohort was sequenced for TCR beta chains only, and without alpha or paired-chain data the features that could be detected were limited. The authors suggested that the approach could potentially be generalized to other disease states and immunological phenotypes. When HLA alleles, especially DR and DQ, strongly co-occurred, TCR associations were difficult to assign to individual alleles. In both the original and validation cohorts, the classifier was reported to diagnose cytomegalovirus status with high specificity and sensitivity. According to a later analysis, parvovirus B19, influenza, CMV and Epstein-Barr virus appeared linked to several top co-occurrence clusters. In a later analysis, the rate of TCR association differed among HLA loci, with DRB1 alleles having the most associated TCRs and HLA-C alleles having the fewest. Roughly uniform sequencing depth across donors was assumed in presence/absence analyses, although this assumption may not hold. An earlier analysis of around 600 of the donors showed that most TCR beta V segments appeared in productive rearrangements either about 90% or about 30% of the time, which broadly matched IMGT annotations. A further reported finding was that TCR beta sequences accurately predicted the HLA-A and HLA-B alleles for most subjects in the first cohort. Because counts were too low, some 17 rarely observed V segments, including chromosome 9 orphons, were left out of the earlier analysis of 500 to 750 of the donors. While some public TCRs were present in many individuals, most TCR sequences turned up only very rarely across donors. The 87-base-pair reads could not distinguish some IMGT-functional V segments, including TRBV6-2 and TRBV6-3, so those segments were excluded. In a later genetic analysis, fewer N-insertions in productive TCRs were reported among donors in an Asian-associated ancestry cluster than the approximately 670-donor mean. Specific HLA alleles were associated with 15,000 to 20,000 TCR beta sequences at a false discovery rate of 0.05 in a later analysis. A cluster of highly shared sequence variants was judged likely to represent a technical artifact of the sequencing pipeline. Immune exposure information for the cohort was limited to CMV serostatus. In a later analysis, HLA-associated TCR beta chains were found to be more clonally expanded and to have lower generation probabilities than equally common non-associated chains. A later analysis found that most CMV-associated TCR beta chains appeared HLA-restricted, with HLA associations seemingly driven largely by CMV exposure.

The library was obtained by the immunoSEQ multiplex PCR assay. For the multiplex PCR, a mixture combining 60 forward primers for TCR Vbeta segments and 13 reverse primers for TCR Jbeta segments was used. The CDR3 region of rearranged TCR beta genes was amplified from genomic DNA with a multiplex PCR assay. The amplified TCR beta libraries were sequenced on the Illumina HiSeq System as 87-base-pair reads. In the paper's pipeline: A later analysis tallied around 87 million unique TCR beta chains across the 666 repertoires, and about 10 million of those chains were shared by two or more donors. To remove PCR and sequencing errors, raw reads were error-corrected and collapsed into unique sequences using a nearest-neighbor algorithm that merged closely related sequences. To assign V, D and J gene segments, CDR3 sequences were aligned to IMGT reference sequences. For a sequence to be retained, a match of at least six nucleotides to both a V gene segment and a J gene segment was required. Rearrangements were called productive when the CDR3 lacked stop codons and stayed in frame with V and J; all others were non-productive. CDR3 was defined by IMGT convention, running from the second conserved V-encoded cysteine to the conserved J-encoded phenylalanine. In an earlier analysis of 500 to 650 of the donors, sequences lacking an unambiguous match to a single V gene segment were excluded. In an earlier analysis of approximately 590 of the donors, a V segment was called functional when productive rearrangements were above 56.7%, and segregating when the standard deviation between donors exceeded 5%. A statistical classification framework was developed to diagnose cytomegalovirus status using the catalog of TCR beta chain sequences. In a later analysis, TCR nucleotide sequences were compared against IMGT/GENE-DB human TR gene sequences so that V and J genes could be assigned. In a later analysis, CDR3 sequences and most-parsimonious VDJ recombination scenarios were assigned using the TCRdist pipeline. In a later analysis, each TCR beta chain was defined by its CDR3 amino acid sequence together with its V-gene family, and reads without a unique V-gene family were excluded. As a way to deal with suspected cross-contamination and a sequencing artifact, a later analysis dropped more than 500 nucleotide sequences that were highly shared and had low generation probability. In a later analysis, a clonal expansion index was calculated for each public chain from normalized within-repertoire ranks of inferred template counts. A later analysis computed generation probabilities with a VDJ recombination model fitted to out-of-frame rearrangements, and checked the results against IGoR. Hypergeometric tests were used in a later analysis to score TCR-TCR, TCR-HLA and TCR-CMV co-occurrence, with a repertoire-size bias correction applied to the TCR pairs. A later analysis estimated false discovery rates by permuting HLA or CMV assignments 20 times. In a later analysis, co-occurring TCRs were grouped using DBSCAN, and TCRdist sequence similarity was added for clustering within HLA-allele-positive subsets. Co-occurrence clustering excluded repertoires with fewer than 30,000 or more than 120,000 public chains, plus five with anomalous nucleotide sharing. This is the immuneACCESS table as TCRdb keeps it, with only in-frame sequences that have V and J called. A part of the clones is gone; compared with another copy, unresolved V genes explain less than half, and the rest is unexplained. V and J calls plus clone size are reproduced from that table; the DNA served to infer D and trimming. Recorded for this sample are roughly 170,000 clones; 65% to 90% of them occurred a single time. 1% to 1.5% of the sample lies in the top ten.

Deletion took 2 bases off V and 0 bases off J, with a span of 13 bases between the germline ends. The germline V gene (reference sequence) specifies MNHNY as CDR1 and SVGAGI as CDR2. Inclusive of the bounding cysteine and phenylalanine, the CDR3 is 16 residues long. Kept here is only the CDR3 DNA, which spans 48 bases and is read in frame from base 1. The cohort comprised 550 to 700 healthy bone marrow donors. Cohort members were all nominally healthy when sampled, although unrecorded immune exposures were likely present. The donor was CMV seropositive and was included in the group of some 290 seropositive cohort members. A peripheral blood sample was provided by each donor, and peripheral blood mononuclear cells were used for TCR beta sequencing. Genomic DNA was extracted from the blood cell samples with the Qiagen DNeasy Blood Extraction Kit. About this clone: Its target antigen remains unknown. Per-base qualities were not stored, and no clone one base away is much larger.

The chain employs TRBV6-6 and TRBJ1-1; the best D guess is TRBD1, with 6 bases matching. The sequence derives from a girl aged 2 to 9 in good health and CMV-seropositive. The sequenced sample consisted of PBMCs. The nucleotide sequence reads TGTGCCAGCAGTTACGCAACAGGGATTATGAACACTGAAGCTTTCTTT. This is translated as CASSYATGIMNTEAFF.